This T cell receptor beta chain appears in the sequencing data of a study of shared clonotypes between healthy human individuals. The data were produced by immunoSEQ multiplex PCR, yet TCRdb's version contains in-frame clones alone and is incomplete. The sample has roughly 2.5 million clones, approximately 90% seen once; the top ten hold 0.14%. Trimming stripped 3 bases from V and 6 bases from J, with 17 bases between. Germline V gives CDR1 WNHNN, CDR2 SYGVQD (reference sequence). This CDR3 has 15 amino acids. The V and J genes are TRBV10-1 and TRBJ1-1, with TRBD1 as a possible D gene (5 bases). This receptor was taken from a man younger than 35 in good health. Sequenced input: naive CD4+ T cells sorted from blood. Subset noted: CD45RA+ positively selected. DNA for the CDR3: TGCGCCAGCAGTGAATCTGGGGCAGGGATGGCTGAAGCTTTCTTT. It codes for CASSESGAGMAEAFF.